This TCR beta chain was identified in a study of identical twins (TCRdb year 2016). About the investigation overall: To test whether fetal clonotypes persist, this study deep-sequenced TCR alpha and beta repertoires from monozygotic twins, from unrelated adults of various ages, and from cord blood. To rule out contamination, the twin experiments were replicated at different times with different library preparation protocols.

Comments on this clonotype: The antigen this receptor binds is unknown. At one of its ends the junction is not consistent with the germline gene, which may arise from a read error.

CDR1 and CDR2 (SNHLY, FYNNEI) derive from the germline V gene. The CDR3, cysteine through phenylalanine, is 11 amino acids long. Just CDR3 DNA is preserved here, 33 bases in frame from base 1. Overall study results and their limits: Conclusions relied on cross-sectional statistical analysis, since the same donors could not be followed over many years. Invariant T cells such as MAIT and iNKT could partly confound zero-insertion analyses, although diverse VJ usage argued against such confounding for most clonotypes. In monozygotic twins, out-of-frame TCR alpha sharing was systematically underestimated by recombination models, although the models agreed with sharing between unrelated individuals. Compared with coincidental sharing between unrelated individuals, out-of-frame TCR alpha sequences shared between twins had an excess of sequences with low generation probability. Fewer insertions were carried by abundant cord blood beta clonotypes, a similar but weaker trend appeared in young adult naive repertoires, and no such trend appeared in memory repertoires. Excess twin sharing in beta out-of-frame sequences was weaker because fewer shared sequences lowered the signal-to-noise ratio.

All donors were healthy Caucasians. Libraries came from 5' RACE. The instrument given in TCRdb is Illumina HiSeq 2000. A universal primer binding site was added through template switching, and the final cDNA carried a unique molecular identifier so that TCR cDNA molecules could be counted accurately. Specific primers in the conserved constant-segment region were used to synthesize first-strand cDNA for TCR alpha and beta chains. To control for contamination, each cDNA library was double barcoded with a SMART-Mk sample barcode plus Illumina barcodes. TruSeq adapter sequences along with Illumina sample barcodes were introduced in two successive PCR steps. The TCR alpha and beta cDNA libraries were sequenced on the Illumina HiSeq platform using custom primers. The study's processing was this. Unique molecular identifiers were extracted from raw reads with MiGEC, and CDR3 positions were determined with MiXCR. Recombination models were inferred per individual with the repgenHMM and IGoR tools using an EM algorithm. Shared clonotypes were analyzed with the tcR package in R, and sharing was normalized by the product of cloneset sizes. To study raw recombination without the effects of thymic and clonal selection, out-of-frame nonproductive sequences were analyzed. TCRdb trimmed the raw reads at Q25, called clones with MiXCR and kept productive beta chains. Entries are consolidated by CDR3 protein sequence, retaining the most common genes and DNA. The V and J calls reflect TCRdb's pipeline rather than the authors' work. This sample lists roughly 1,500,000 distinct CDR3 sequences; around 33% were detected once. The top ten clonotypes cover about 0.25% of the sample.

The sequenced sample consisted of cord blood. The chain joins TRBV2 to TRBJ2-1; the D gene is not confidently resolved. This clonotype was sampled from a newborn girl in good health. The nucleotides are TGTGCCTGCAGTGAGTGGAATGAGCAGTTCTTC. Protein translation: CACSEWNEQFF.